This T cell receptor (beta chain) appears in the sequencing data of a study of OX40 agonist ivuxolimab in advanced cancers. A note on the overall study: The costimulatory receptor OX40 (CD134) was targeted by ivuxolimab, a fully human IgG2 agonistic monoclonal antibody. Partial responses were achieved by three dose-escalation patients, of whom one had hepatocellular carcinoma and two had cutaneous melanoma. A male proportion of roughly 85% and a mean age of approximately 55 years, ranging from 23 to 79, were recorded for the dose-escalation cohort. Of the 52 patients in dose escalation, about 20 had hepatocellular carcinoma, roughly 15 had melanoma, 9 had renal cell carcinoma and 9 had head and neck cancer. The paper reports the monotherapy dose-escalation portion (N of about 54 patients) of the phase I ivuxolimab trial. Peripheral TCRbeta sequencing aimed to test whether ivuxolimab altered TCR sequence diversity and caused clonal T-cell expansion. Prior anti-PD-1, anti-PD-L1 or anti-CTLA-4 therapy was permitted, and checkpoint inhibitors had been received by around 39% of dose-escalation patients. Intravenous ivuxolimab was administered to patients every 2 weeks at six dose levels: 0.01, 0.1, 0.3, 1.5, 3 and 10 mg/kg. The investigation overall reported the following: Antigen specificity was not determined for the clonally expanded peripheral T cells. Partial responders in the 0.1-3.0 mg/kg groups had among the lowest normalized peripheral clonal expansion, especially among CD8+ T cells. At doses of 0.1 to 3.0 mg/kg, clonal expansion of both CD4+ and CD8+ T cells in blood was seen between baseline and week 6. Low levels of normalized T-cell clonal expansion were also shown by some nonresponding patients. After ivuxolimab, expanded clones were on average more numerous among CD8+ T cells than among CD4+ T cells.

Genomic DNA was isolated from the sorted cells so that the TCRbeta CDR3 region could be sequenced. The immunoSEQ Assay was used to sequence the TCRbeta CDR3 regions. The clones in this table, taken by TCRdb from immuneACCESS, are in-frame only. Not every clone is retained; where verified, under half of the shortfall comes from an unresolved V gene, and the cause of the rest is unknown. Counted in this sample were about 66,000 clones; about 89% of them appeared once. The top ten clones comprise 11% to 15% of the sample. This clone was recorded once. Its specific antigen is unknown. No per-base quality is available; no much larger clone lies one base away. Patients with autoimmune disease history or receiving systemic immunosuppression were excluded from the trial. Peripheral blood for TCR sequencing was collected from all dose cohorts at baseline, on cycle 4 day 1, and on cycle 7 day 1. Samples were obtained from an open-label, multicenter, first-in-human phase I dose-escalation trial of ivuxolimab. Adults with locally advanced or metastatic melanoma, renal cell, hepatocellular, or head and neck squamous cell carcinoma were enrolled in the trial. CD4+ and CD8+ T cells were sorted separately from peripheral blood before TCR sequencing.

The CDR3 numbers 14 residues from cysteine through phenylalanine. The sequence is cut down to CDR3 DNA, 42 bases in frame from base 1. In the germline V gene (reference sequence), CDR1 corresponds to SEHNR and CDR2 to FQNEAQ. V loses 3 bases, J loses 0 bases, and the germline ends lie 7 bases apart. This sequence originates from an adult with an advanced solid tumor such as melanoma, head and neck, liver or kidney cancer. Recombination connected TRBV7-9 to TRBJ2-3; no D gene can be assigned with confidence. Material: CD4+ or CD8+ T cells sorted from blood, obtained in a trial of the OX40 agonist ivuxolimab. Read as DNA, the sequence is TGTGCCAGCAGCTTTAGAGGAAGCACAGATACGCAGTATTTT. Its product reads: CASSFRGSTDTQYF.